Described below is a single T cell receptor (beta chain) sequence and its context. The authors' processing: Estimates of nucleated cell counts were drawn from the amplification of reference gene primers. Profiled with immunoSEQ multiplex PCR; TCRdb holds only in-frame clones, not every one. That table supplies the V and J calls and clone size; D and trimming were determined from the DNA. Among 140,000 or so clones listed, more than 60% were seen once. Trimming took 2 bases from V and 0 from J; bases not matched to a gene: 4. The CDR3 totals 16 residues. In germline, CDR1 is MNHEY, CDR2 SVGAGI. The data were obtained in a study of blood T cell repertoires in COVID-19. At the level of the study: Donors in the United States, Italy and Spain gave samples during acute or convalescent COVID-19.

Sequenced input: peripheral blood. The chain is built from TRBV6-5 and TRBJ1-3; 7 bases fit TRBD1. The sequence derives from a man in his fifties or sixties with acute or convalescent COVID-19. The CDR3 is CASSYKGTASGNTIYF. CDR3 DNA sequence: TGTGCCAGCAGTTACAAAGGGACAGCCTCTGGAAACACCATATATTTT.